The 29 T cell receptor beta chains below all came from one sample that was sequenced in a study of blood T cell repertoires in COVID-19. The assay was immunoSEQ multiplex PCR, and TCRdb's table has in-frame clones only and misses some. The sample lists around 180,000 clones; around 82% were seen once. The specimen was PBMCs or T cells enriched from blood (not recorded which). The receptors were sampled from a woman in her fifties or sixties with acute COVID-19.

The chain links TRBV4-1 to TRBJ1-2; maybe TRBD1 (6 bases). The CDR3 consists of 15 residues. Trimming removed 0 bases from V and 6 bases from J, with 14 bases in between. In germline, CDR1 is MGHRA, CDR2 YSYEKL. DNA for the CDR3: TGCGCCAGCAGCCAAGAGGCTCAGGGGTGGAATGGCTACACCTTC. The encoded protein is CASSQEAQGWNGYTF.

In its sample, this clone was seen a few times. V is TRBV7-8 and J is TRBJ1-5; 7 nucleotides line up with TRBD1. The J segment lost 0 bases and the V segment lost 5 bases, leaving 4 bases of the junction unmatched. Germline CDR1 and CDR2: SGHVS and FQNEAQ. This CDR3 comprises 15 residues. The CDR3 sequence: CASSVGTDSNQPQHF. CDR3 bases: TGTGCCAGCAGCGTGGGGACAGATAGCAATCAGCCCCAGCATTTT.

This chain uses TRBV13 with TRBJ1-4; D is uncertain. V was cut by 0 bases and J by 8 bases, with 13 bases left in between. This CDR3 comprises 15 residues. Germline V gene data show CDR1 as PRHDT and CDR2 as FYEKMQ (reference sequence). This CDR3 is CASSLGEIRGEKLFF. Here the CDR3 DNA reads TGTGCCAGCAGCTTAGGCGAGATCCGAGGGGAAAAACTGTTTTTT.

This clone appeared once. V and J are TRBV19 and TRBJ1-2; D uncertain. Germline values: CDR1 LNHDA, CDR2 SQIVND (reference sequence). The V and J ends lost 5 bases and 7 bases respectively, with 11 bases between them. The CDR3 is made up of 12 amino acids. The CDR3 DNA follows: TGTGCCAGTAGTGAGGGTTCCCCTGGCTACACCTTC. Translated, it gives CASSEGSPGYTF.

This clone was counted ten times or more. The chain combines TRBV4-2 with TRBJ2-1; the match to TRBD2 covers 14 bases. V trimming: 1 base; J trimming: 7 bases; junction bases outside the gene matches: 12. CDR1 and CDR2 (germline): LGHNA, YNFKEQ. The CDR3 totals 19 residues. CDR3: CASSQVGLAGGPGRNEQFF. CDR3 bases: TGTGCCAGCAGCCAAGTCGGACTAGCGGGGGGTCCAGGCCGTAATGAGCAGTTCTTC.

The J gene is TRBJ2-5, the V gene TRBV6-1, with 8 bases aligning to TRBD2. The CDR3 extends over 16 amino acids. V lost 2 bases, J lost 2 bases, and 7 bases stayed unmatched. Germline CDR1 reads MNHNS; CDR2 reads SASEGT. CDR3: CASSESPAGVQETQYF. Here the CDR3 DNA reads TGTGCCAGCAGTGAATCTCCAGCGGGGGTACAAGAGACCCAGTACTTC.

The V gene is TRBV3-1 (or the pseudogene TRBV3-2), the J gene TRBJ1-2, with 11 bases aligning to TRBD1. The CDR3 runs 18 residues. The germline V gene encodes CDR1 LGHDT and CDR2 YNNKEL (reference sequence). V trimming: 0 bases; J trimming: 5 bases; junction bases outside the gene matches: 11. The chain's CDR3 is CASSQDNCAGQGVYGYTF. The CDR3 bases are TGTGCCAGCAGCCAAGATAATTGCGCGGGACAGGGGGTTTATGGCTACACCTTC.

There are many counts of this clone. The CDR3 loop is CASSQGQRGSRVGELFF. CDR3 nucleotide sequence: TGTGCCAGCAGCCAGGGCCAGCGGGGGTCGCGCGTCGGGGAGCTGTTTTTT. This chain links TRBV3-1 (or the pseudogene TRBV3-2) with TRBJ2-2; 8 positions match TRBD2. The CDR3 runs 17 residues. CDR1 and CDR2 (germline): LGHDT, YNNKEL (reference sequence). Trimming took 3 bases from V and 7 from J; bases not matched to a gene: 13.

The table lists this clone with a count of one. The J gene is TRBJ1-5, the V gene TRBV18, with D uncertain. CDR1 is KGHSH, CDR2 LQKENI, per germline. The CDR3 spans 15 residues. The V and J ends lost 3 bases and 6 bases respectively, with 15 bases between them. The CDR3 nucleotides are TGTGCCAGCTCACCCGGCATAGACAACTTTCAGCCCCAGCATTTT. This translates into CASSPGIDNFQPQHF.

The J gene is TRBJ1-2, the V gene TRBV11-2; 10 nucleotides align to TRBD1. The ends lost 5 bases at V and 5 bases at J; junction bases unmatched: 8. Looked up from germline, CDR1 is SGHAT and CDR2 is FQNNGV. The CDR3 runs 15 residues. Written as DNA, the CDR3 is TGTGCCAGCAGCGCCCCGGGACAGGGGCGATATGGCTACACCTTC. Amino acids: CASSAPGQGRYGYTF.

The rearrangement links TRBV7-8 to TRBJ2-3; the match to TRBD2 covers 8 bases. The junction had 10 bases not matched to a gene; V was cut back by 2 bases and J by 6 bases. Germline CDR1 SGHVS, CDR2 FQNEAQ. The CDR3 extends over 16 amino acids. CDR3 protein: CASSLRDSGIRDTQYF. The DNA for the CDR3 is TGTGCCAGCAGCTTACGCGATAGCGGGATCCGGGATACGCAGTATTTT.

This clone showed up just once. The chain carries TRBV25-1 and TRBJ1-2; 7 bases are shared with TRBD1. CDR3 size: 16 residues. Germline values: CDR1 MGHDK, CDR2 SYGVNS. With V trimmed by 1 base and J by 4 bases, 9 bases remained unmatched. Here the CDR3 reads CASSESDRGLFYGYTF. Written as DNA, the CDR3 is TGTGCCAGCAGTGAATCGGATAGGGGGCTCTTCTATGGCTACACCTTC.

The chain recombines TRBV7-2 with TRBJ2-1; D perhaps matches TRBD2 (7 bases). The germline V gene has CDR1 SGHTA and CDR2 FQGNSA. Trimming removed 2 bases from V and 9 bases from J, with 23 bases in between. The CDR3 contains 17 residues. CDR3 coding DNA: TGTGCCAGCAGCTTAATCGGGGGGTTTGCGGGGGCTGGTGAGCAGTTCTTC. Translated: CASSLIGGFAGAGEQFF.

V is TRBV28 and J is TRBJ2-2; D is ambiguous. Trimming pared 1 base from V and 0 bases from J, leaving 6 bases between. The length of the CDR3 is 15 residues. Germline CDR1 and CDR2: MDHEN and SYDVKM. The CDR3 nucleotides read TGTGCCAGCAGTTTATACCCAGCGAACACCGGGGAGCTGTTTTTT. This gives the protein CASSLYPANTGELFF.

This clone was detected many times. V gene TRBV5-4 combines with J gene TRBJ1-4; possible D gene TRBD1, 6 bases. Germline V gene data show CDR1 as SGHNT and CDR2 as YYREEE (reference sequence). The CDR3 totals 13 residues. Trimming took off 5 bases at V and 4 bases at J, with 9 bases between the two ends. The CDR3 loop is CASSKQGNEKLFF. In DNA form, the CDR3 reads TGTGCCAGCAGTAAACAGGGTAATGAAAAACTGTTTTTT.

V is TRBV7-5 and J is TRBJ1-2; TRBD1 is the table's D call and was not checked against the DNA. TRBV7-5 is labeled a pseudogene. CDR3 length: 16 amino acids. CDR3 sequence (DNA): TGTGTCAGAAGCTCCCAACCACAGGGGCCAAACTATGGCTACACCTTC. Translated, it gives CVRSSQPQGPNYGYTF.

The chain recombines TRBV7-8 with TRBJ1-1; D is unclear. V was shortened by 3 bases and J by 4 bases, with 12 bases between the two germline ends. The CDR3 extends over 14 amino acids. The V gene's germline CDR1 is SGHVS and CDR2 FQNEAQ. The DNA for the CDR3 is TGTGCCAGCAGCTTTTGGGCAGGTGGCACTGAAGCTTTCTTT. It encodes CASSFWAGGTEAFF.

The genes are TRBV5-8 and TRBJ1-1; 9 bases line up with TRBD1. CDR3 length: 16 amino acids. Germline loops: CDR1 SGHTS, CDR2 YDEGEE. Trimming removed 4 bases from V and 0 bases from J; junction bases left unmatched: 7. The CDR3 loop reads CASSAQGARLNTEAFF. Here the CDR3 DNA reads TGTGCCAGCAGCGCACAGGGGGCGCGTTTGAACACTGAAGCTTTCTTT.

The V gene is TRBV28, the J gene TRBJ1-2; perhaps TRBD1 as D (6 bases). V lost 8 bases to trimming and J lost 5 bases, with 18 bases between them. There are 14 residues in the CDR3. Germline values: CDR1 MDHEN, CDR2 SYDVKM. The CDR3 DNA reads as TGTGCCAGCGGCAGGGGTCTTGAGAAGTATGGCTACACCTTC. Protein sequence: CASGRGLEKYGYTF.

The J gene is TRBJ1-6, the V gene TRBV9; TRBD1 matches at 8 bases. Germline lookup yields CDR1 SGDLS and CDR2 YYNGEE. There are 15 residues in the CDR3. V trimming: 3 bases; J trimming: 3 bases; junction bases outside the gene matches: 2. CDR3 in DNA: TGTGCCAGCAGCGGACAGGGGAACTATAATTCACCCCTCCACTTT. Its protein is CASSGQGNYNSPLHF.

The chain links TRBV5-4 to TRBJ2-1; 8 bases match TRBD2. V was pared by 4 bases and J by 6 bases, with 9 bases of the junction left unmatched. This CDR3 is built from 15 residues. Germline CDR1 SGHNT, CDR2 YYREEE (reference sequence). As DNA, the CDR3 is TGTGCCAGCAGCCCGGCCAGGACTAGCTTCAATGAGCAGTTCTTC. This gives the protein CASSPARTSFNEQFF.

The V and J genes are TRBV3-1 (or the pseudogene TRBV3-2) and TRBJ1-6; 8 bases map to TRBD1. V lost 3 bases and J lost 9; bases outside the gene matches: 10. The CDR3 has 16 amino acids. Germline V gives CDR1 LGHDT, CDR2 YNNKEL (reference sequence). CDR3 DNA: TGTGCCAGCAGCCACACCGGACAGGGAGGTATTTCACCCCTCCACTTT. This sequence encodes CASSHTGQGGISPLHF.

The genes are TRBV29-1 and TRBJ2-5; 11 bases align to TRBD1. V gave up 7 bases and J gave up 2 bases; unmatched junction bases: 3. The germline V gene encodes CDR1 SQVTM and CDR2 ANQGSEA. The CDR3 consists of 13 residues. Here the CDR3 reads CSGGQGAQETQYF. CDR3 DNA sequence: TGCAGCGGTGGACAGGGGGCACAAGAGACCCAGTACTTC.

The CDR3 sequence is CASSDGKRASTDTQYF. In DNA, the CDR3 is TGCGCCAGCAGCGACGGGAAGCGGGCTAGCACAGATACGCAGTATTTT. The chain joins TRBV5-1 to TRBJ2-3; D possibly corresponds to TRBD2 (6 bases). CDR1 is SGHRS and CDR2 is YFSETQ in the germline V gene. This CDR3 is built from 16 residues. The V gene lost 4 bases and the J gene lost 0 bases, with 15 bases spanning the gap.

CDR3 sequence: CASSSQGGGPGELFF. In DNA, the CDR3 is TGTGCCAGCAGCTCTCAGGGCGGTGGTCCCGGGGAGCTGTTTTTT. The V gene is TRBV7-6, the J gene TRBJ2-2; D possibly corresponds to TRBD1 (5 bases). Between the trimmed V and J ends, which lost 4 bases and 6 bases, there was a span of 15 bases. The CDR3 has 15 amino acids. CDR1 is SGHVS, CDR2 FNYEAQ, per germline. Full variable domain (remainder filled in from reference TRBV7-6 and TRBJ2-2): GAGVSQSPRYKVTKRGQDVALRCDPISGHVSLYWYRQALGQGPEFLTYFNYEAQQDKSGLPNDRFSAERPEGSISTLTIQRTEQRDSAMYRCASSSQGGGPGELFFGEGSRLTVL.

V is TRBV28 and J is TRBJ1-5, with no clear D. CDR1 MDHEN and CDR2 SYDVKM come from the germline V gene. V shed 3 bases and J shed 1 base, with 10 bases lying between them. The CDR3 contains 15 residues. CDR3 in amino acids: CASSFSAGSNQPQHF. The DNA of the CDR3 is TGTGCCAGCAGTTTTTCGGCAGGCAGCAATCAGCCCCAGCATTTT.

The chain couples TRBV3-1 (or the pseudogene TRBV3-2) to TRBJ2-2; 7 bases align to TRBD1. Per germline, CDR1 LGHDT and CDR2 YNNKEL (reference sequence). V shed 3 bases and J 5 bases; nucleotides not matched to a gene: 0. The CDR3 is 13 amino acids. The CDR3 DNA reads as TGTGCCAGCAGCCACAGGGGGACCGGGGAGCTGTTTTTT. This codes for CASSHRGTGELFF.

The chain joins TRBV12-5 to TRBJ2-1, with D unclear. CDR1 LGHNT and CDR2 FRNRAP come from the germline V gene. The germline V and J ends were trimmed by 6 bases and 5 bases, with 5 bases remaining between them. CDR3 size: 11 residues. In DNA, the CDR3 is TGTGCTAGTGGCTATCACAATGAGCAGTTCTTC. It specifies CASGYHNEQFF.

The J gene is TRBJ1-1, the V gene TRBV4-1; weak D call: TRBD1 (5 bases). Germline-derived CDR1 and CDR2 are MGHRA and YSYEKL. The ends were cut back, 2 bases at V and 6 bases at J, with 13 bases in the middle. The CDR3 contains 14 residues. In DNA form, the CDR3 reads TGCGCCAGCAGCCAATCTGACAGACTCCCTGAAGCTTTCTTT. The encoded protein is CASSQSDRLPEAFF.